This T cell receptor (beta chain) stems from a study of tumor-infiltrating lymphocytes in primary liver carcinoma. Study-level background: Per sample, productive TCRbeta reads numbered roughly 3.5 to 8 million, similar across tissue types.

Both RNA and DNA were isolated together from around 20-30 mg of bulk tissue that had not been sorted. Priming with a constant-region primer yielded TCR beta cDNA from about 510 ng total RNA. Amplification in three nested multiplex PCR rounds with slightly modified ARM-PCR gave rise to TCR beta libraries. TCRdb itself ran the multiplex PCR reads through MiXCR, one entry per CDR3 protein. The sample records 100,000 to 150,000 distinct CDR3 sequences, around 64% being singletons. Details on this clonotype: As yet, its antigen is unknown.

Whole-study findings and limits: In tumor-adjacent and tumor-blood pairs, overlap was lower than in tumor region pairs. Tumors reached a significantly greater top-250-clone fraction than blood did (p = 0.039).

The specimen sequenced was liver tumor tissue from sampling region 3. Subset of the sample: tumor region T3, left-lateral pole. This sequence originates from a woman aged 55-69 years with primary liver carcinoma and hepatitis B virus infection.

The CDR3 DNA is TGCGCCAGCAGCTTGGAATCGCCCAGGGATACGCAGTATTTT. It encodes CASSLESPRDTQYF. This chain uses TRBV5-1 with TRBJ2-3; D uncertain. CDR1 and CDR2 (germline): SGHRS, YFSETQ. The CDR3 length is 14 residues. V dropped 0 bases and J dropped 6 bases, with 11 bases sitting between them.